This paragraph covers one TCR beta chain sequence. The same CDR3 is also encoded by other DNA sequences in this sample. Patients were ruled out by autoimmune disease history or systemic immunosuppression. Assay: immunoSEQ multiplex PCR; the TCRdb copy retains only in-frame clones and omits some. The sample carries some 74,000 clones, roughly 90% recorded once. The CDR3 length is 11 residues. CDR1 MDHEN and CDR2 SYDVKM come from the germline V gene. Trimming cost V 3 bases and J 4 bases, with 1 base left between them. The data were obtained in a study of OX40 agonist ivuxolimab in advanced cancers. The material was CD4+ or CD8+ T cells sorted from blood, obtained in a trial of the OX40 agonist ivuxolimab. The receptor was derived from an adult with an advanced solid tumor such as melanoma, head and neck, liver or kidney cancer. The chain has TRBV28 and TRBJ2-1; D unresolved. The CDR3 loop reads CASSLYNEQFF. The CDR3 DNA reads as TGTGCCAGCAGTTTGTACAATGAGCAGTTCTTC. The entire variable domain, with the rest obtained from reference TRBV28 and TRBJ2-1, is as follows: DVKVTQSSRYLVKRTGEKVFLECVQDMDHENMFWYRQDPGLGLRLIYFSYDVKMKEKGDIPEGYSVSREKKERFSLILESASTNQTSMYLCASSLYNEQFFGPGTRLTVL.